This TCR beta chain originates from a study of blood T cell repertoires in COVID-19. Study information: Sites in the United States, Italy and Spain provided acute and convalescent COVID-19 samples.

Note on this clone: Other DNA sequences in this sample translate to the same CDR3.

Authors' analysis steps: By means of reference gene primer amplification, nucleated cell counts were estimated. Produced via immunoSEQ multiplex PCR; TCRdb's table is partial and in-frame only. V and J calls and clone size are copied from that table; D and trimming were computed from the DNA. The data hold 90,000 or so clones, with about 85% observed a single time. This clonotype was obtained from an elderly man with active or convalescent COVID-19. The source material was peripheral blood.

The CDR3 is CASSPWGGNQPQHF. DNA for the CDR3: TGTGCCAGCAGCCCGTGGGGAGGGAATCAGCCCCAGCATTTT. This sequence joins TRBV6-5 and TRBJ1-5; D not certain. Germline V lookup: CDR1 MNHEY, CDR2 SVGAGI. The CDR3 contains 14 residues. The V and J ends lost 6 bases and 4 bases respectively, with 13 bases between them.